Included here is one T cell receptor (beta chain) sequence, with context. Its antigen is unknown. These data originate in a study of T cells in narcolepsy. Study as a whole: Healthy controls were enrolled alongside patients with narcolepsy type 1 or type 2.

Germline V gene sequence: CDR1 MDHEN, CDR2 SYDVKM. V was shortened by 2 bases and J by 8 bases, with 12 bases between the two germline ends. The CDR3 runs 14 residues. Findings and caveats of the study: Comparing one patient's CSF and blood CD4+ clonotypes highlighted HCRT- and TRIB2-specific autoreactive clonotypes. Reportedly, autoreactive clonotypes were serially detected in patients' blood but not controls'.

Produced via immunoSEQ multiplex PCR; TCRdb's table is partial and in-frame only. The sample has roughly 20,000 clones; 83% are singletons. The sequenced sample consisted of memory (CD45RA-) CD4+ T cells from blood. This clonotype was sampled from a human donor in good health. The chain couples TRBV28 to TRBJ1-4; D remains unclear. The CDR3, as DNA: TGTGCCAGCAGTTTACATCAGATGGGGGAAAAACTGTTTTTT. Translated, it gives CASSLHQMGEKLFF.